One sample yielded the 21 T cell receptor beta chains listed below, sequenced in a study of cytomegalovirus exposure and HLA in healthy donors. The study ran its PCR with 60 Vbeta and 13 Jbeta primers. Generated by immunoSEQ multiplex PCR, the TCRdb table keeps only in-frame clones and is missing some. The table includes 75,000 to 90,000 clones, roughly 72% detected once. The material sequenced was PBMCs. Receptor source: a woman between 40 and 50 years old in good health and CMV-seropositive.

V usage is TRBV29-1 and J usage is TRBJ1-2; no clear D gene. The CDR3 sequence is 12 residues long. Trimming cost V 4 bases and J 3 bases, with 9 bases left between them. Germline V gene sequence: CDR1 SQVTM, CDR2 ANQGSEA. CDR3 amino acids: CSVGGYDYGYTF. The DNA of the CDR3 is TGCAGCGTTGGAGGCTATGACTATGGCTACACCTTC.

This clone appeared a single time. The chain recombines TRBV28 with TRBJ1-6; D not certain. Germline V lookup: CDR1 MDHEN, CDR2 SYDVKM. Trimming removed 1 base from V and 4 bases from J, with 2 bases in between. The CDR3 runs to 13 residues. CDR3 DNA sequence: TGTGCCAGCAGTTTATCTTATAATTCACCCCTCCACTTT. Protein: CASSLSYNSPLHF.

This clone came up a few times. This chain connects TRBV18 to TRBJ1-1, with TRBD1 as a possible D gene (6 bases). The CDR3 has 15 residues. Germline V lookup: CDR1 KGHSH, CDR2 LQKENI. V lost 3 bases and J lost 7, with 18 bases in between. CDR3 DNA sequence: TGTGCCAGCTCACCGGCAGGGGTGGGTTTGGTTGAAGCTTTCTTT. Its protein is CASSPAGVGLVEAFF.

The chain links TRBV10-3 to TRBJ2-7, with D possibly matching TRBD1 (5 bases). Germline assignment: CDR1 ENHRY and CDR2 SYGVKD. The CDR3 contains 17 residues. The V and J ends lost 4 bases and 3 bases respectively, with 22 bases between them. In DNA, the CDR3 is TGTGCCATCAGTGGCGCGGCCACGCAGGGCCCCCACTACGAGCAGTACTTC. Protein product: CAISGAATQGPHYEQYF.

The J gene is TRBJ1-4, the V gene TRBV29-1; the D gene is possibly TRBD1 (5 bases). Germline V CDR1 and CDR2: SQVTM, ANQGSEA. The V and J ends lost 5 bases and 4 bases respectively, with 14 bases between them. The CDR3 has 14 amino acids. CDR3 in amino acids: CSVSLQGGNEKLFF. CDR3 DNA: TGCAGCGTTTCCCTTCAGGGCGGTAATGAAAAACTGTTTTTT.

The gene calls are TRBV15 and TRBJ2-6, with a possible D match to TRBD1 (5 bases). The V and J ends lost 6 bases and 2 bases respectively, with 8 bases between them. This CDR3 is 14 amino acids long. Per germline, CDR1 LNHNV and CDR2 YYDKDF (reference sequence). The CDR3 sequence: CATSPRAGANVLTF. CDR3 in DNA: TGTGCCACCAGTCCCAGGGCTGGGGCCAACGTCCTGACTTTC.

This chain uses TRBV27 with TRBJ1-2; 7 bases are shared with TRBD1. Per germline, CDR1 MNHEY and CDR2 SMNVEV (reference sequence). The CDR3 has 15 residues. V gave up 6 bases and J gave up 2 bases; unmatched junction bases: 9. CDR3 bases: TGTGCCAGCAGCCGGGACAGCAATTCAAACTATGGCTACACCTTC. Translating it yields CASSRDSNSNYGYTF.

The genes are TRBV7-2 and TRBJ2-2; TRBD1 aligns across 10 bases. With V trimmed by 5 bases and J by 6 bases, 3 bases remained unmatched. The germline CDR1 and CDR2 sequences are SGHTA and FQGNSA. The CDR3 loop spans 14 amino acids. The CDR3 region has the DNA TGTGCCAGCAGCCAGGGACAGGGGCCCGGGGAGCTGTTTTTT. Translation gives CASSQGQGPGELFF.

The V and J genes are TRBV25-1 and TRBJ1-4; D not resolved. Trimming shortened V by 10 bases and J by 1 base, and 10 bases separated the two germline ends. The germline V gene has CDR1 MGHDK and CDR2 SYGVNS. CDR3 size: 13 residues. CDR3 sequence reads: CATHRGTNEKLFF. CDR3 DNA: TGTGCCACCCACCGGGGAACTAATGAAAAACTGTTTTTT.

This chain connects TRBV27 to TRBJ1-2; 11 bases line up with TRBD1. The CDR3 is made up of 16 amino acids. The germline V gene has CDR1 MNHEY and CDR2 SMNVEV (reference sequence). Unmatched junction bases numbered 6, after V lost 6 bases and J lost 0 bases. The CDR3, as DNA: TGTGCCAGCAGCCAGGGACAGGGGGTGTCTAACTATGGCTACACCTTC. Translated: CASSQGQGVSNYGYTF.

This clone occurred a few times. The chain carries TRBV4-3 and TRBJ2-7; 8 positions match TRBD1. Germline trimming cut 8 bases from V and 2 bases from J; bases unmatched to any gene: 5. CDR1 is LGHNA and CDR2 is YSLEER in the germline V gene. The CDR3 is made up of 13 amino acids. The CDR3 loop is CASSRTGTYEQYF. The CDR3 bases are TGCGCCAGCTCCCGGACAGGGACCTACGAGCAGTACTTC.

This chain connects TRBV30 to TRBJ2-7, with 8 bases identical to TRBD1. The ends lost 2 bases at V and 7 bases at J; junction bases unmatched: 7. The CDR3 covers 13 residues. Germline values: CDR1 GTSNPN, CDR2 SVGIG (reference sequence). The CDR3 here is CAWSPRRGLEQYF. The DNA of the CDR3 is TGTGCCTGGAGTCCCCGCAGGGGGCTTGAGCAGTACTTC.

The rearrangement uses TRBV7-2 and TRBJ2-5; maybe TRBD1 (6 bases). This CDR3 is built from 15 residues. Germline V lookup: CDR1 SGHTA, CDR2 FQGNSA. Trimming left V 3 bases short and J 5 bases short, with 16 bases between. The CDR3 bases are TGTGCCAGCAGCTTCTGGTTGGGGGCTGGGGAGACCCAGTACTTC. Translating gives CASSFWLGAGETQYF.

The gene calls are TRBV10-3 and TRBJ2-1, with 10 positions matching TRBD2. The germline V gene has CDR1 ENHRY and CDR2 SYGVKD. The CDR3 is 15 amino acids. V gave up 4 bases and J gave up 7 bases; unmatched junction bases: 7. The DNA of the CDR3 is TGTGCCATCAGTGCGGCTAGCGGGAGCAGGAATGAGCAGTTCTTC. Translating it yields CAISAASGSRNEQFF.

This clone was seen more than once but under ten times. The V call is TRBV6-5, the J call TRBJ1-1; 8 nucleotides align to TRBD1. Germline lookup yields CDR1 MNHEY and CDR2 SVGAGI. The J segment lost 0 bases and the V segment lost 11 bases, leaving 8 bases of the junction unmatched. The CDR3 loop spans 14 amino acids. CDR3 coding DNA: TGTGCCGCGGCTTTGGACAGGGTGAACACTGAAGCTTTCTTT. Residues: CAAALDRVNTEAFF.

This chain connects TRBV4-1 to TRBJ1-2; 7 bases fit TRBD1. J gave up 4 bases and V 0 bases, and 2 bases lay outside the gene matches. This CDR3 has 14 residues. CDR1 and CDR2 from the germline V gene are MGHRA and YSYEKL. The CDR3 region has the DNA TGCGCCAGCAGCCAAGAGGGACAGAGCTATGGCTACACCTTC. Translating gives CASSQEGQSYGYTF.

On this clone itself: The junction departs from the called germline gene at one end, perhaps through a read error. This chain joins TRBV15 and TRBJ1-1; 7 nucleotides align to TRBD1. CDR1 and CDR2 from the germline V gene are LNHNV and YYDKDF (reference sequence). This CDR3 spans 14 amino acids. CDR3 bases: TGTGCCACCAGCAGACCCACTCCCGGGACAGACCTTAGCTTT. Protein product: CATSRPTPGTDLSF.

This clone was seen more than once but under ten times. The CDR3 region has the DNA TGCAGCGTTGAATGGGACAGGGCAGAGACCCAGTACTTC. This codes for CSVEWDRAETQYF. The gene calls are TRBV29-1 and TRBJ2-5; 9 nucleotides align to TRBD1. The CDR3 contains 13 residues. V lost 2 bases, J lost 4 bases, and 2 bases stayed unmatched. Germline V lookup: CDR1 SQVTM, CDR2 ANQGSEA.

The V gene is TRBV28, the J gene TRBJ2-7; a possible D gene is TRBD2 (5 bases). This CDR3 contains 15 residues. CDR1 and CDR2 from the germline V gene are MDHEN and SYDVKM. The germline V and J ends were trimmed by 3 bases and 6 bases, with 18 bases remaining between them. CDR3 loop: CASSFFRGQQGEQYF. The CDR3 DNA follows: TGTGCCAGCAGTTTCTTTCGGGGTCAGCAAGGCGAGCAGTACTTC.

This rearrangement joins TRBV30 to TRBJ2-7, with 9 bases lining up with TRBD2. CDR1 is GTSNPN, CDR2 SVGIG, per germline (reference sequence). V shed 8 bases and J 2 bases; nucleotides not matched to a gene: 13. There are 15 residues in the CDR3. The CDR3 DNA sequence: TGTGCCAGCTTTCCCACTAGCGGGCCTACCTACGAGCAGTACTTC. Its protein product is CASFPTSGPTYEQYF.

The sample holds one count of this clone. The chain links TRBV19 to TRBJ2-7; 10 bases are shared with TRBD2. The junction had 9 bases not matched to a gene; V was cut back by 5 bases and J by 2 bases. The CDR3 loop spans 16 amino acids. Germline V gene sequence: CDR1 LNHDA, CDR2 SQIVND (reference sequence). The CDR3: CASSSRLSGGAYEQYF. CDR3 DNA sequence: TGTGCCAGTAGTTCCAGACTAAGCGGGGGGGCCTACGAGCAGTACTTC.